The rows below give T cell receptor beta chains drawn from one sample of a study of CD8+CD57+ T cells in acquired aplastic anemia. TCRdb reprocessed the reads with MiXCR, giving one entry per CDR3 protein. The sample has around 430,000 distinct CDR3 sequences; under 40% are singletons. Sequences were obtained from sorted CD4+, CD8+, or CD8+CD57+ T cells (not recorded which) from PBMCs. These receptors originate from a human donor with aplastic anemia. The conserved cysteine and the conserved F or W are not part of the CDR3 here.

>TRBJ1-2|TRBV6-1
ASSPGGQGGDGYT
>TRBJ1-3|TRBV6-1
ASSGRGMVAGNTIY
>TRBJ2-1|TRBV24-1
ATTGGDSYNEQF
>TRBJ2-7|TRBV20-1
SASVSQTYEQY
>TRBJ1-1|TRBV4-1
ASSQDQGGTEAF
>TRBJ1-6|TRBV4-1
ASSQVRDRGSPLH
>TRBJ1-2|TRBV20-1
SARPTGGSFGYT
>TRBJ2-1|TRBV7-6
ASSLIWEHYNEQF
>TRBJ1-1|TRBV19
ASSHGQGGGAF
>TRBJ1-1|TRBV11-2
ASSLRQTDTEAF
>TRBJ1-1|TRBV10-3
ASSYSGLGTEAF
>TRBJ1-4|TRBV19
ASSQRGANEKLF
>TRBJ2-7|TRBV2
ASSESPRGPYEQY
>TRBJ2-3|TRBV19
ASSILGQAVTDTQY
>TRBJ2-5|TRBV11-2
ASSPETSGTHWETQY
>TRBJ2-3|TRBV12-3/TRBV12-4
ASSFEGGRGDTQY
>TRBJ2-3|TRBV20-1
SARELAGVEDTQY
>TRBJ2-7|TRBV29-1
SAANRVPYEQY
>TRBJ1-4|TRBV20-1
STRDVQGVEKLF
>TRBJ1-2|TRBV5-1
ASSLDRVDGYT
>TRBJ2-2|TRBV5-1
ASSLGRLALYTGELF
>TRBJ2-6|TRBV11-1
ASSEVINSGANVLT
>TRBJ2-1|TRBV20-1
SARDPRASYNEQF
>TRBJ2-7|TRBV12-3/TRBV12-4
ASGTLGQRYEQY
>TRBJ1-6|TRBV3-1
ASSQIPGGQSPLH
>TRBJ2-1|TRBV2
ASMVGGDFINEQF
>TRBJ2-5|TRBV10-3
ASSHPQGWQETQY
>TRBJ1-2|TRBV7-9
ATSEDSNYGYT
>TRBJ1-1|TRBV29-1
SVMTGAEAF
>TRBJ1-3|TRBV20-1
SATSGTAGNTIY
>TRBJ2-1|TRBV20-1
SARERPSPIHEQF